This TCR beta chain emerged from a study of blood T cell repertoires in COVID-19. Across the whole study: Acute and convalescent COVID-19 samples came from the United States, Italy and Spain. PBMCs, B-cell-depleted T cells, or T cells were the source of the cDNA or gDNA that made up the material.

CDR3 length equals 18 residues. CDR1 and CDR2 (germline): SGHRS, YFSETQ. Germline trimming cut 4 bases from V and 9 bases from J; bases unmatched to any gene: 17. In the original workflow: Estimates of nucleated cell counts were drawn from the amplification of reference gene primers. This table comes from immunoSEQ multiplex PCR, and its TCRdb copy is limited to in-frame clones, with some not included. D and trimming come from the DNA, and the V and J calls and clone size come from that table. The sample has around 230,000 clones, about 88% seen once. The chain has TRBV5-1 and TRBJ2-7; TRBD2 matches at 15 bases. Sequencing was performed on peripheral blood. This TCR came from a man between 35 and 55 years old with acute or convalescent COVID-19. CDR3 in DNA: TGCGCCAGCAGCCCCGGACTAGCGGGAGGGTGGGTCCAAGAAGGGCAGTACTTC. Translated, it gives CASSPGLAGGWVQEGQYF.